This T cell receptor beta chain came from a study of CD8 T cells in Susac syndrome. RNA in amounts of roughly 0.5 to 1 ug was reverse transcribed with random hexamers. TCRdb re-analysed the immunoSEQ multiplex PCR reads in MiXCR, keeping a single row per CDR3 protein. The sample includes about 180,000 distinct CDR3 sequences, approximately 95% seen only once; the top ten take around 0.15%. The clonotype was recovered from a human donor with multiple sclerosis. The sequenced sample was CD8+ T cells from PBMCs.

CDR3 sequence (DNA): TGCAGTGCTAGTGTCCGAGCAACGGATGGCTACACCTTC. Its translation: CSASVRATDGYTF. This chain uses TRBV20-1 with TRBJ1-2; D is ambiguous. V lost 3 bases and J lost 6, with 14 bases in between. CDR3 size: 13 residues. Germline-derived CDR1 and CDR2 are DFQATT and SNEGSKA (reference sequence).